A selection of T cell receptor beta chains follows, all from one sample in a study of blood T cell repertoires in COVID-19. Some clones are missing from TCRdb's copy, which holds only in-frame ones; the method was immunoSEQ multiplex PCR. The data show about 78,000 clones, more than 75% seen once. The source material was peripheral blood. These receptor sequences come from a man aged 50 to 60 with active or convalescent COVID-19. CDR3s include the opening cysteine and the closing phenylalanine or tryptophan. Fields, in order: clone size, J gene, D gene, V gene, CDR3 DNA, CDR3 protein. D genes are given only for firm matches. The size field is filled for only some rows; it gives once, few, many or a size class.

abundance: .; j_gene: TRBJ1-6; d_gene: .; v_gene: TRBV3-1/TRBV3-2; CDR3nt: TGTGCCAGCAGCCAAGTCCAAAATAATTCACCCCTCCACTTT; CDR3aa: CASSQVQNNSPLHF
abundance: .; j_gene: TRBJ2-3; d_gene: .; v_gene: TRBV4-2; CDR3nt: TGTGCCAGCAGCCAAGATTTGACACTGAACACAGATACGCAGTATTTT; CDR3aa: CASSQDLTLNTDTQYF
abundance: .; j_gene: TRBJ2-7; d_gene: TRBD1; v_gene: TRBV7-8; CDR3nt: TGTGCCAGCAGTCTCGACAGGGGTTACGAGCAGTACTTC; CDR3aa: CASSLDRGYEQYF
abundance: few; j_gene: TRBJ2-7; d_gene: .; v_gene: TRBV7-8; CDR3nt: TGTGCCAGCAGCGTACTATCAGACAGCTCCTACGAGCAGTACTTC; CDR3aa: CASSVLSDSSYEQYF
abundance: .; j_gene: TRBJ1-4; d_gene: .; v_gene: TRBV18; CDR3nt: TGTGCCAGCTCACCTGACAGGACTAATGAAAAACTGTTTTTT; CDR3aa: CASSPDRTNEKLFF
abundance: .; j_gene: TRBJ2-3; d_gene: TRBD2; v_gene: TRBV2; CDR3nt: TGTGCCAGCAGTGGACTAGCGGGGACTTACTGGTCGCAGTATTTT; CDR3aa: CASSGLAGTYWSQYF
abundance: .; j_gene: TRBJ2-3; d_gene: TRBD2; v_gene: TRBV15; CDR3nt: TGTGCCACCAGCAGAGATCGGGGGGGCGGCTCAGATACGCAGTATTTT; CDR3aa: CATSRDRGGGSDTQYF
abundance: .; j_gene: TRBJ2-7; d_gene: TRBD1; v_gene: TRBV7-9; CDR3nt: TGTGCCAGCAGCGAACAGGGGGCGATCTTCTACGAGCAGTACTTC; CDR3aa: CASSEQGAIFYEQYF
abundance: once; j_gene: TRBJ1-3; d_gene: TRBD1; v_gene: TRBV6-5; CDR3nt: TGTGCCAGCAGTCCGGACAGGCTCTCTGGAAACACCATATATTTT; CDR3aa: CASSPDRLSGNTIYF
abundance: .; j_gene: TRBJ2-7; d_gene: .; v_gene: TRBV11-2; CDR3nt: TGTGCCAGCAGCTTAGATCAGGGGTCGCAGTACTTC; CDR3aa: CASSLDQGSQYF
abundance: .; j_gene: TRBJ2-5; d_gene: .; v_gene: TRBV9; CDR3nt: TGTGCCAGCAGCGTAGGATCAGGGAGGCAAGAGACCCAGTACTTC; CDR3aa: CASSVGSGRQETQYF
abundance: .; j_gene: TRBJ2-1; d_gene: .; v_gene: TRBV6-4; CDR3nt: TGTGCCAGCAGTGACTCGAGACAGGTCAACAATGAGCAGTTCTTC; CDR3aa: CASSDSRQVNNEQFF
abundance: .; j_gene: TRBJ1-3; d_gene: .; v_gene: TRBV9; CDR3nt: TGTGCCAGCAGCGGGCCGGAGACAGCTGGGAACACCATATATTTT; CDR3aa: CASSGPETAGNTIYF
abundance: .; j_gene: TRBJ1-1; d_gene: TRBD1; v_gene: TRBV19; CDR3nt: TGTGCCAGTAGTGCCTCCGGGACAGGCCGCCCCGGGTACACTGAAGCTTTCTTT; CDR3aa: CASSASGTGRPGYTEAFF
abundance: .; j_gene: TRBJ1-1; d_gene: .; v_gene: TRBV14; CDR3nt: TGTGCCAGCAGCCAAGACGGGTTATTGAACACTGAAGCTTTCTTT; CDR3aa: CASSQDGLLNTEAFF
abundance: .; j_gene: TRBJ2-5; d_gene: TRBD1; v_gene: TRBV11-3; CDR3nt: TGTGCCAGCAGCCCAGGACAGGGCCCCCAAGAGACCCAGTACTTC; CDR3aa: CASSPGQGPQETQYF
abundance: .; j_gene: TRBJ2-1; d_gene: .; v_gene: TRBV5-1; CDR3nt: TGCGCCAGCAGCTTGGCTGGCGGCGAGTACAATGAGCAGTTCTTC; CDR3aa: CASSLAGGEYNEQFF
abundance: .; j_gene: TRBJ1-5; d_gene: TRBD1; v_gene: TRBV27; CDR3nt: TGTGCCAGCAGTTTCCAGGGGGCTGGGAATCAGCCCCAGCATTTT; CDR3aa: CASSFQGAGNQPQHF
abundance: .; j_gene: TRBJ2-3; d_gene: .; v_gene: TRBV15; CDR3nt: TGTGCCACCAGCAGAGATCGTCGGAGTGATACGCAGTATTTT; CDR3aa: CATSRDRRSDTQYF
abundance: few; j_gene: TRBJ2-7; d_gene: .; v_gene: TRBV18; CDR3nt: TGTGCCAGCTCACCCCAAGACAGCCCCTACGAGCAGTACTTC; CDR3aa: CASSPQDSPYEQYF
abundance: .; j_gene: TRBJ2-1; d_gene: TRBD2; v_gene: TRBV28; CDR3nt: TGTGCCAGCCTACTTGGGGGGGCCTACAATGAGCAGTTCTTC; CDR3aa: CASLLGGAYNEQFF
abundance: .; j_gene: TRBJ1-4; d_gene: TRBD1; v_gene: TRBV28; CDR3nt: TGTGCCAGCAGTTCGGGACAGGAGGAAAAACTGTTTTTT; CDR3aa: CASSSGQEEKLFF
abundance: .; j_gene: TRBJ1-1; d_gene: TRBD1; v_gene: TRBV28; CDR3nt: TGTGCCAGCAGTCCCGGGACAGGGAGGACTGAAGCTTTCTTT; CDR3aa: CASSPGTGRTEAFF
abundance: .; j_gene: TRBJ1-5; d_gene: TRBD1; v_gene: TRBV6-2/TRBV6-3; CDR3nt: TGTGCCAGCAGTCCAACTGGACAGGGGCCACAGCCCCAGCATTTT; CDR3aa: CASSPTGQGPQPQHF
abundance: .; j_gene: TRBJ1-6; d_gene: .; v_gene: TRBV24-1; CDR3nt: TGTGCCACCAGTGATGGGGCACATAATAATTCACCCCTCCACTTT; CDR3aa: CATSDGAHNNSPLHF
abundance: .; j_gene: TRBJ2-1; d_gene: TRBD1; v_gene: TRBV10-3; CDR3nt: TGTGCCATCATGGACAGGGGGGACAATGAGCAGTTCTTC; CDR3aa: CAIMDRGDNEQFF
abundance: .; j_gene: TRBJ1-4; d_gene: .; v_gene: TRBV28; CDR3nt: TGTGCCAGCAACCCCGGGGTGACTAATGAAAAACTGTTTTTT; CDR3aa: CASNPGVTNEKLFF
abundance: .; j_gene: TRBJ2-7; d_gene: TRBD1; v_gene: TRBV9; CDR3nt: TGTGCCAGCAGCCCACTGGGACAGGTAGTCCACGAGCAGTACTTC; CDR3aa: CASSPLGQVVHEQYF
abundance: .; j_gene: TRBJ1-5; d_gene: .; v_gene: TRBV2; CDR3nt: TGTGCCAGCACCCTAGGGGCCGTGGGTCAGCCCCAGCATTTT; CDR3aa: CASTLGAVGQPQHF
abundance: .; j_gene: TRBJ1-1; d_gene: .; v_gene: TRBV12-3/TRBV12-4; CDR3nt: TGTGCCAGCAGTTCCCCTGCTGAAGCTTTCTTT; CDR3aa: CASSSPAEAFF
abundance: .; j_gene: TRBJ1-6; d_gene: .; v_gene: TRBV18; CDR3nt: TGTGCCAGCTCACCAGGGGGGTCACCCCTCCACTTT; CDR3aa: CASSPGGSPLHF
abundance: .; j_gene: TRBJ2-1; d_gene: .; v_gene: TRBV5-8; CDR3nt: TGTGCCAGCAGCTTGGCCTTTATCAGGGGCCTGTCCTACAATGAGCAGTTCTTC; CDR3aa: CASSLAFIRGLSYNEQFF
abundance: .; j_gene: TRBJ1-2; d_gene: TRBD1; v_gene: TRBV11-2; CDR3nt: TGTGCCAGCAGCTCCACCCAAACAGGGGGTCGCTATGGCTACACCTTC; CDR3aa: CASSSTQTGGRYGYTF
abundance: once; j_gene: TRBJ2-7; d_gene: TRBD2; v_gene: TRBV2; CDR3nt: TGTGCCAGCAGGGAGCGGGGGGGACCTGACTACGAGCAGTACTTC; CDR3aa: CASRERGGPDYEQYF
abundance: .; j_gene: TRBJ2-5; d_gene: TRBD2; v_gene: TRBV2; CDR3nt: TGTGCCAGCAGTGAACTGGGACTAGCGGGGGTAGAGACCCAGTACTTC; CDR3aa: CASSELGLAGVETQYF
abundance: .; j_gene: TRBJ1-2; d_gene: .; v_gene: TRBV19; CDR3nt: TGTGCCAGTAGTATGAGGGAGGCTAACTATGGCTACACCTTC; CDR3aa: CASSMREANYGYTF
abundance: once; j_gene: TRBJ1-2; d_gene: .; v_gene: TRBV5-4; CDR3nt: TGTGCCAGCAGGGGGCGCGACTATGGCTACACCTTC; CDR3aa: CASRGRDYGYTF
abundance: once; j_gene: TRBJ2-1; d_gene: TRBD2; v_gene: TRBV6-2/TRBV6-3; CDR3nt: TGTGCCAGCAGTTACTCGAGACTAGCGGGGCGCAACTACAATGAGCAGTTCTTC; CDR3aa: CASSYSRLAGRNYNEQFF
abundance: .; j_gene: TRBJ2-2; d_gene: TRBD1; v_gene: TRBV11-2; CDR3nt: TGTGCCAGCAGCCCCGGACAGGCCGGGGAGCTGTTTTTT; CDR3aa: CASSPGQAGELFF
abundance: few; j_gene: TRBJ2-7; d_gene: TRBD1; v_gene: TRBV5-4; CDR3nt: TGTGCCAGCAGCTCAACCGGACAGGTCGGCGCCGAGCAGTACTTC; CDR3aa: CASSSTGQVGAEQYF
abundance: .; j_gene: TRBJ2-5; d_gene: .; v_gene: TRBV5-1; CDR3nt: TGCGCCAGCAGCTTGTGGGGGCAGTCCCAAGAGACCCAGTACTTC; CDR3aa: CASSLWGQSQETQYF
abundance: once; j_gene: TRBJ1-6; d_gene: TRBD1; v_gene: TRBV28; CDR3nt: TGTGCCATCCAACCAGGGGGCGGGTCACCCCTCCACTTT; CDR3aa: CAIQPGGGSPLHF
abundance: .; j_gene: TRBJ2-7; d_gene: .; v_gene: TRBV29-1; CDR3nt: TGCAGCGCGAGAAGCGGTGGGGACGAGCAGTACTTC; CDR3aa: CSARSGGDEQYF
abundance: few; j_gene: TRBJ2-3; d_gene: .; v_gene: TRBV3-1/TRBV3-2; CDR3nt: TGTGCCAGCAGTCTCAGCGGACCCGATACGCAGTATTTT; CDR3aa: CASSLSGPDTQYF
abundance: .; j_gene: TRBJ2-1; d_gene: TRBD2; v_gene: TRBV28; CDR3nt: TGTGCCAGCAGTCCGAGGACTAGCGGGAACTATGAGCAGTTCTTC; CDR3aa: CASSPRTSGNYEQFF
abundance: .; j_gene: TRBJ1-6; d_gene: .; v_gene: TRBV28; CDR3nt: TGTGCCAGCAGGGGGCAGGGGCAAAGGAATTCACCCCTCCACTTT; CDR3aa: CASRGQGQRNSPLHF